The present T cell receptor (beta chain) was sequenced within a study of early T cells in non-severe SARS-CoV-2 infection. The wider study: Sequencing targeted bulk RNA from unsorted whole blood, leaving chains unpaired. Whole-study findings and limits: The VDJdb matching leaned toward anti-spike CD8 responses and overlooked private and CD4 specificities.

The germline CDR1 and CDR2 sequences are SGHAT and FQNNGV. Between the trimmed V and J ends, which lost 5 bases and 6 bases, there was a span of 5 bases. The CDR3 covers 11 residues. In this sample, this clonotype turned up many times. No antigen is known for it. As part of library construction, unique molecular identifiers were attached to individual cDNA molecules. TCRdb reprocessed the 5' RACE reads via MiXCR and lists one record per CDR3 protein. The sample gives 70,000 or so distinct CDR3 sequences, roughly an eighth of which show up once; 0.95% to 1.5% is in the top ten. The sequencing input was whole blood. The source of this sequence is an adult who was a healthcare worker with PCR-confirmed SARS-CoV-2 infection or an uninfected control (not recorded which). The chain links TRBV11-2 to TRBJ2-1; D uncertain. The CDR3 DNA reads as TGTGCCAGCAGCCTTATCAATGAGCAGTTCTTC. Its translation: CASSLINEQFF.